Sequencing of this T cell receptor beta chain was carried out in a study of blood T cell repertoires in COVID-19. Study details: Samples came from the United States, Italy and Spain, spanning acute and convalescent COVID-19.

Assay: immunoSEQ multiplex PCR; the TCRdb copy retains only in-frame clones and omits some. The sample carries about 70,000 clones, roughly 80% recorded once. Input material: peripheral blood. The source is a man in his sixties or seventies who had recovered from COVID-19.

The CDR3 spells CASAGRGDTSNQPQHF. CDR3 sequence (DNA): TGTGCCAGCGCGGGGCGGGGGGATACTAGCAATCAGCCCCAGCATTTT. This chain links TRBV6-6 with TRBJ1-5; D possibly corresponds to TRBD1 (5 bases). Germline V CDR1 and CDR2: MNHNY, SVGAGI (reference sequence). V was cut by 8 bases and J by 0 bases, with 17 bases left in between. The CDR3 is made up of 16 amino acids.